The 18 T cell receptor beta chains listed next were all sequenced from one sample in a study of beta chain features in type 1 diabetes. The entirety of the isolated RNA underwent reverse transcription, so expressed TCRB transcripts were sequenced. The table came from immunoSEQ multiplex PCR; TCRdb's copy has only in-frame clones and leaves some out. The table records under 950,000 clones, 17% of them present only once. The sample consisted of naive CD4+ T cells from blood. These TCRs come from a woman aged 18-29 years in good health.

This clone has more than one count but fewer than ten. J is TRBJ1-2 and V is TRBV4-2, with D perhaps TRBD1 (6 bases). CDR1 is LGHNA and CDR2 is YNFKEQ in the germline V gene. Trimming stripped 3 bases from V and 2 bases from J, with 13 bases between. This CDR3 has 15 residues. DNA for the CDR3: TGTGCCAGCAGCCACCTGGACAGTAAGAACTATGGCTACACCTTC. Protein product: CASSHLDSKNYGYTF.

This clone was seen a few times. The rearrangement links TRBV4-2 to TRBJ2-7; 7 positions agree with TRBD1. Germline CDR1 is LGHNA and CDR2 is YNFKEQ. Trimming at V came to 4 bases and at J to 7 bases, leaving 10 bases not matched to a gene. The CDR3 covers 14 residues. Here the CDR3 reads CASSLGTEGYEQYF. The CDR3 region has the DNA TGTGCCAGCAGCCTTGGGACAGAGGGGTATGAGCAGTACTTC.

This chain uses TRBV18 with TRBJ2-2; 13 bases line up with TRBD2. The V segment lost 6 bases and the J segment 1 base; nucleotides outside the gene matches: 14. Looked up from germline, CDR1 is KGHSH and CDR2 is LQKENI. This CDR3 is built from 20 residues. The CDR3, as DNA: TGTGCCAGCTCTCTCTATTCCGGGACTAGCGGGACCCTGAACACCGGGGAGCTGTTTTTT. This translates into CASSLYSGTSGTLNTGELFF.

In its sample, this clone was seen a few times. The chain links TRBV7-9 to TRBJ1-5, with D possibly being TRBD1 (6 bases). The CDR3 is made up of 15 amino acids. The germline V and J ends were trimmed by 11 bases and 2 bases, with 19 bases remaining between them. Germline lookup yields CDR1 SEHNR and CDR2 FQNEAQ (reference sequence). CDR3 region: CAGNDRLRGNQPQHF. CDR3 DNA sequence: TGTGCCGGTAACGACAGGCTTCGGGGCAATCAGCCCCAGCATTTT.

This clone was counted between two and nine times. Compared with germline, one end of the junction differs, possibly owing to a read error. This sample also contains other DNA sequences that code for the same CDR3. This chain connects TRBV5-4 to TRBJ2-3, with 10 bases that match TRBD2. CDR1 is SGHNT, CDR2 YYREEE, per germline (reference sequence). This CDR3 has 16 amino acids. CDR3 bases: TGCGCCAGCAGCCTCAGACTAGCGGGCTCCACAGATACGCAGTATTTT. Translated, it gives CASSLRLAGSTDTQYF.

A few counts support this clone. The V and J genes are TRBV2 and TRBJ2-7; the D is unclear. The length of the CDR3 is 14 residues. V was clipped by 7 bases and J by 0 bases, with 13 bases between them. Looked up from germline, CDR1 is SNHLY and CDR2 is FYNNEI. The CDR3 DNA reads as TGTGCCAGCAAGGTCACCTCCAGCTCCTACGAGCAGTACTTC. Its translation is CASKVTSSSYEQYF.

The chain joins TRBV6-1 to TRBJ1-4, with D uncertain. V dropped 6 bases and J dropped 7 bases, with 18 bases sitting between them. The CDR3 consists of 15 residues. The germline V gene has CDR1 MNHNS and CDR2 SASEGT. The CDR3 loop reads CASRELSGSGEKLFF. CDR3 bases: TGTGCCAGCAGGGAACTAAGTGGGAGCGGTGAAAAACTGTTTTTT.

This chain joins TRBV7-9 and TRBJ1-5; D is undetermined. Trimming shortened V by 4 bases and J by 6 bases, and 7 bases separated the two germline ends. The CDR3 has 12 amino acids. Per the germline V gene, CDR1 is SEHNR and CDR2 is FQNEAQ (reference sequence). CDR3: CASSSTGQPQHF. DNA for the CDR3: TGTGCCAGCAGCTCCACCGGTCAGCCCCAGCATTTT.

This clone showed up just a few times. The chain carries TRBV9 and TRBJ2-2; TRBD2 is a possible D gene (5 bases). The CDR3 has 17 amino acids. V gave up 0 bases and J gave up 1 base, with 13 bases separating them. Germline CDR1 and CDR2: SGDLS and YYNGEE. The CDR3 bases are TGTGCCAGCAGCGTAGAGGTCAGGAGGAGGAACACCGGGGAGCTGTTTTTT. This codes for CASSVEVRRRNTGELFF.

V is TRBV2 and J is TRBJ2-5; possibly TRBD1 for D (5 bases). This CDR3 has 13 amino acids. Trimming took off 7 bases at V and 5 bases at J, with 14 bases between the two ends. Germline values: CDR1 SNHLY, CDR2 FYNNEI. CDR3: CASTPTAPETQYF. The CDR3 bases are TGTGCCAGCACTCCGACAGCCCCCGAGACCCAGTACTTC.

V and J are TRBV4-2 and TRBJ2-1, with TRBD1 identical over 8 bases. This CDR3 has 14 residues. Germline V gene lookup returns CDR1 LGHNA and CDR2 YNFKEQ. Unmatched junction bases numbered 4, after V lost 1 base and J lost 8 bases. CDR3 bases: TGTGCCAGCAGCCAAGGACAGGGGTTTTATGAGCAGTTCTTC. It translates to CASSQGQGFYEQFF.

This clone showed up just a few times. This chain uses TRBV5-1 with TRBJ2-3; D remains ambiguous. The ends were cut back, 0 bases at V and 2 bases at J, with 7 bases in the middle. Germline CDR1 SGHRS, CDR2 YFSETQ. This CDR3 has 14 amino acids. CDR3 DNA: TGCGCCAGCAGCTTGGCGAGGCCCACAGATACGCAGTATTTT. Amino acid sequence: CASSLARPTDTQYF.

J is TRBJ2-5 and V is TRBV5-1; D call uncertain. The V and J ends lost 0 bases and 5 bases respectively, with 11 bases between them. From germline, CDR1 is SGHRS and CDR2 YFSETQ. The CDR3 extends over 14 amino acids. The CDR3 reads CASSLEAHEETQYF. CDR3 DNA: TGCGCCAGCAGCTTGGAGGCCCATGAGGAGACCCAGTACTTC.

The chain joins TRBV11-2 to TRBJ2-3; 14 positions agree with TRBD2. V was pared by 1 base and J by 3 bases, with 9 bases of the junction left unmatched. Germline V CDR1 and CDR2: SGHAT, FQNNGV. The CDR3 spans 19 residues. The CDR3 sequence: CASSLAWGTSGRSTDTQYF. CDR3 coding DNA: TGTGCCAGCAGCTTAGCCTGGGGGACTAGCGGGAGATCGACAGATACGCAGTATTTT.

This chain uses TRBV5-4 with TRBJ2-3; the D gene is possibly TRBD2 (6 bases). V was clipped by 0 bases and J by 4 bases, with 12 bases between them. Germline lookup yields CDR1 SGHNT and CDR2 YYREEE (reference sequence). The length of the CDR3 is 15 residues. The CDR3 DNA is TGTGCCAGCAGCTTGGGAGGAGGGGTGGCAGATACGCAGTATTTT. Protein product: CASSLGGGVADTQYF.

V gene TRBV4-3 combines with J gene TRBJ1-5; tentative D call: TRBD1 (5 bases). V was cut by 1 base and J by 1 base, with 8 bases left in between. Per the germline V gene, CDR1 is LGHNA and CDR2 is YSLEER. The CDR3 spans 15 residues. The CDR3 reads CASSQGRGSNQPQHF. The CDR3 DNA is TGCGCCAGCAGCCAAGGACGGGGGAGCAATCAGCCCCAGCATTTT.

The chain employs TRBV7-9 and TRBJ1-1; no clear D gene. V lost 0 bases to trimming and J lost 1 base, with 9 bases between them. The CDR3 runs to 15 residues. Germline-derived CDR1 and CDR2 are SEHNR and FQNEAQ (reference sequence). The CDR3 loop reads CASSLAKKGNTEAFF. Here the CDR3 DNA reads TGTGCCAGCAGCTTAGCGAAGAAGGGGAACACTGAAGCTTTCTTT. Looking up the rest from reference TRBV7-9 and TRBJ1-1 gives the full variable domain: DTGVSQNPRHKITKRGQNVTFRCDPISEHNRLYWYRQTLGQGPEFLTYFQNEAQLEKSRLLSDRFSAERPKGSFSTLEIQRTEQGDSAMYLCASSLAKKGNTEAFFGQGTRLTVV.

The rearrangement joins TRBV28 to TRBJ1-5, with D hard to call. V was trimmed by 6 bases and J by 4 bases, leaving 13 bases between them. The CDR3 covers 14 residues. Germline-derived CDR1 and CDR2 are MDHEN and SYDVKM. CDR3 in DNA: TGTGCCAGCAGCCCACCGGCCCGGAATCAGCCCCAGCATTTT. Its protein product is CASSPPARNQPQHF.